Following are 18 T cell receptor beta chains from one sample sequenced in a study of cytomegalovirus exposure and HLA in healthy donors. Amplification used 60 Vbeta primers and 13 Jbeta primers. Measured with immunoSEQ multiplex PCR; TCRdb has only the in-frame clones, and not every one. The table includes 150,000 to 200,000 clones, 80% to 85% detected once. The source material was PBMCs. These receptors all come from a man aged 40-50 years in good health and CMV-seropositive.

CDR3 amino acids: CAWSRDRMSEQYF. The DNA for the CDR3 is TGTGCCTGGAGCCGGGACAGAATGTCCGAGCAGTACTTC. The rearrangement links TRBV30 to TRBJ2-5; TRBD1 aligns across 7 bases. Gene TRBJ2-7 matches the end of the DNA better, so the J call may be wrong. This CDR3 is built from 13 residues. Germline V gene data show CDR1 as GTSNPN and CDR2 as SVGIG (reference sequence).

This clone was recorded only once. J is TRBJ1-3 and V is TRBV11-3; the D is unclear. The germline CDR1 and CDR2 sequences are SGHNT and YENEEA. V was pared by 0 bases and J by 0 bases, with 12 bases between. The CDR3 spans 17 residues. The CDR3 is CASSLDGYVHSGNTIYF. CDR3 nucleotides: TGTGCCAGCAGCTTAGATGGTTACGTACACTCTGGAAACACCATATATTTT.

The chain is built from TRBV5-4 and TRBJ2-2; D unresolved. CDR1 and CDR2 from the germline V gene are SGHNT and YYREEE (reference sequence). CDR3 size: 15 residues. V was trimmed by 3 bases and J by 9 bases, leaving 18 bases between them. In DNA, the CDR3 is TGTGCCAGCAGCTCGTGGAACAGTTTAGGCCGGGAGCTGTTTTTT. This sequence encodes CASSSWNSLGRELFF.

The rearrangement uses TRBV5-6 and TRBJ2-2, with 9 bases that match TRBD1. This CDR3 spans 15 amino acids. The V gene's germline CDR1 is SGHDT and CDR2 YYEEEE. J gave up 6 bases and V 4 bases, and 7 bases lay outside the gene matches. In DNA form, the CDR3 reads TGTGCCAGCAGCCTCGGACAGGGGATTTCCGGGGAGCTGTTTTTT. This codes for CASSLGQGISGELFF. The full variable domain, completed using reference TRBV5-6 and TRBJ2-2, is DAGVTQSPTHLIKTRGQQVTLRCSPKSGHDTVSWYQQALGQGPQFIFQYYEEEERQRGNFPDRFSGHQFPNYSSELNVNALLLGDSALYLCASSLGQGISGELFFGEGSRLTVL.

The CDR3 DNA reads TGTGCCAGCAGCCCCTTGGGACAGGGTTTGAGTGGGGAGCTGTTTTTT. Protein: CASSPLGQGLSGELFF. V gene TRBV4-2 combines with J gene TRBJ2-2, with TRBD1 matching over 9 bases. The germline V gene has CDR1 LGHNA and CDR2 YNFKEQ. The CDR3 totals 16 residues. With V trimmed by 4 bases and J by 8 bases, 11 bases remained unmatched.

This chain links TRBV13 with TRBJ2-2; 9 nucleotides agree with TRBD1. Germline V gene sequence: CDR1 PRHDT, CDR2 FYEKMQ (reference sequence). The CDR3 has 17 amino acids. Unmatched junction bases numbered 8, after V lost 6 bases and J lost 0 bases. CDR3 nucleotide sequence: TGTGCCAGCAGTTCACGCCGGGACAGGGCGAACACCGGGGAGCTGTTTTTT. Amino acid sequence: CASSSRRDRANTGELFF. Together with reference TRBV13 and TRBJ2-2, the CDR3 gives the full variable domain: AAGVIQSPRHLIKEKRETATLKCYPIPRHDTVYWYQQGPGQDPQFLISFYEKMQSDKGSIPDRFSAQQFSDYHSELNMSSLELGDSALYFCASSSRRDRANTGELFFGEGSRLTVL.

Note on this clone: An end of the junction does not agree with germline; a read error may underlie this. The V and J genes are TRBV6-5 and TRBJ1-2; D perhaps matches TRBD1 (5 bases). The CDR3 loop spans 14 amino acids. Germline V gives CDR1 MNHEY, CDR2 SVGAGI. The CDR3 nucleotides are TGTGCCAGCAGTTACTCGGCGGGGGGTGATGGCTGCACCTTC. Translated, it gives CASSYSAGGDGCTF.

Written as DNA, the CDR3 is TGCGCCAGCAGCCAGAGGACTAGCGGAAGTAATGAGCAGTTCTTC. It translates to CASSQRTSGSNEQFF. The V call is TRBV4-3, the J call TRBJ2-1; 10 positions agree with TRBD2. Germline V CDR1 and CDR2: LGHNA, YSLEER. This CDR3 region has 15 residues. V dropped 3 bases and J dropped 7; count of bases not matched to a gene: 6.

The chain links TRBV5-4 to TRBJ1-1, with no clear D. Germline V CDR1 and CDR2: SGHNT, YYREEE (reference sequence). This CDR3 is 11 amino acids long. The ends were cut back, 4 bases at V and 7 bases at J, with 8 bases in the middle. The CDR3 loop is CASSLQSEAFF. The CDR3 DNA sequence: TGTGCCAGCAGCCTACAGAGTGAAGCTTTCTTT.

This sequence joins TRBV2 and TRBJ2-7; 7 bases map to TRBD1. The germline V gene encodes CDR1 SNHLY and CDR2 FYNNEI. The J segment lost 4 bases and the V segment lost 0 bases, leaving 6 bases of the junction unmatched. The CDR3 has 15 residues. CDR3 region: CASSEAPDRRYEQYF. CDR3 nucleotide sequence: TGTGCCAGCAGTGAAGCCCCGGACAGGAGGTACGAGCAGTACTTC.

The J gene is TRBJ1-1, the V gene TRBV5-1; TRBD1 might be the D (5 bases). Germline V gives CDR1 SGHRS, CDR2 YFSETQ. V was clipped by 5 bases and J by 6 bases, with 17 bases between them. The CDR3 is 14 amino acids. CDR3 amino acids: CASSQEWSGAEAFF. The CDR3 DNA sequence: TGCGCCAGCAGTCAGGAGTGGTCGGGGGCTGAAGCTTTCTTT.

This chain joins TRBV9 and TRBJ2-2, with D perhaps matching TRBD1 (6 bases). Germline V gene lookup returns CDR1 SGDLS and CDR2 YYNGEE. The CDR3 is 13 residues long. Trimming stripped 3 bases from V and 6 bases from J, with 9 bases between. The DNA of the CDR3 is TGTGCCAGCAGCGCACAGGGCCCCGGGGAGCTGTTTTTT. Residues: CASSAQGPGELFF.

The rearrangement joins TRBV29-1 to TRBJ2-2; TRBD2 matches 7 bases. The CDR3 runs 18 residues. Unmatched junction bases numbered 20, after V lost 4 bases and J lost 6 bases. Germline CDR1 reads SQVTM; CDR2 reads ANQGSEA. CDR3 nucleotides: TGCAGCGTTGGGGAAATAGCGGGCGGGTCTGGGTGGTCCGGGGAGCTGTTTTTT. Amino acid sequence: CSVGEIAGGSGWSGELFF.

This chain links TRBV10-3 with TRBJ1-5, with D perhaps TRBD1 (6 bases). In germline, CDR1 is ENHRY, CDR2 SYGVKD. V was pared by 8 bases and J by 3 bases, with 14 bases between. The CDR3 sequence is 14 residues long. The CDR3 region has the DNA TGTGCCATCGCTAAGCCAGGGGACAATCAGCCCCAGCATTTT. Translated, it gives CAIAKPGDNQPQHF.

This rearrangement joins TRBV25-1 to TRBJ1-2, with 10 nucleotides matching TRBD1. Germline CDR1 reads MGHDK; CDR2 reads SYGVNS. Losses at the gene ends were 5 bases for V and 8 bases for J; bases not matched to a gene: 11. CDR3 length equals 15 residues. CDR3 DNA: TGTGCCAGCAGTCCCCTGACAGGGGGCTTTGGAGGCTACACCTTC. Translating gives CASSPLTGGFGGYTF.

The V call is TRBV9, the J call TRBJ1-6; D remains ambiguous. Trimming cost V 0 bases and J 3 bases, with 7 bases left between them. The CDR3 loop spans 15 amino acids. Germline CDR1 is SGDLS and CDR2 is YYNGEE. The CDR3 DNA follows: TGTGCCAGCAGCGTAGCACCAGGCTATAATTCACCCCTCCACTTT. Its translation is CASSVAPGYNSPLHF.

There are a few counts of this clone. The V and J genes are TRBV5-6 and TRBJ1-1; weak D call: TRBD1 (5 bases). Trimming removed 6 bases from V and 4 bases from J, with 16 bases in between. The CDR3 sequence is 14 residues long. CDR1 is SGHDT, CDR2 YYEEEE, per germline. DNA of the CDR3: TGTGCCAGCACCGAGGCAGCGGGGGGCACTGAAGCTTTCTTT. It encodes CASTEAAGGTEAFF.

The rearrangement uses TRBV6-5 and TRBJ1-2; D is unresolved. Germline V gene sequence: CDR1 MNHEY, CDR2 SVGAGI. The ends were cut back, 7 bases at V and 6 bases at J, with 12 bases in the middle. This CDR3 is 12 amino acids long. The CDR3 region has the DNA TGTGCCAGCATCGGGTTTTTGGATGGCTACACCTTC. Its protein is CASIGFLDGYTF.